The 31 T cell receptor beta chains in this list originate from one sample, sequenced in a study of identical twins. One entry per CDR3 protein, called by TCRdb with MiXCR from the 5' RACE reads. The table lists hundreds of thousands of distinct CDR3 sequences, roughly a tenth of them singletons. The sequencing input was memory (CD45RO+) T cells sorted from blood. Receptor source: a woman younger than 30 in good health.

The chain employs TRBV18 and TRBJ1-4; tentatively, D is TRBD1 (5 bases). The CDR3 consists of 15 residues. CDR1 and CDR2 (germline): KGHSH, LQKENI. Trimming took 0 bases from V and 7 from J, leaving 12 bases between them. The CDR3 DNA follows: TGTGCCAGCTCACCACCCGGGGCGGGAGGTGAAAAACTGTTTTTT. As protein: CASSPPGAGGEKLFF.

There are a few counts of this clonotype. This rearrangement joins TRBV6-2 or TRBV6-3 to TRBJ1-2; no reliable D call. The CDR3 runs to 12 residues. Deletions cut 5 bases from V and 7 bases from J, with 11 bases between. Germline V gene sequence: CDR1 MNHEY, CDR2 SVGEGT. Here the CDR3 DNA reads TGTGCCAGCAGTCCAGAGGTCTCTGGCTACACCTTC. This codes for CASSPEVSGYTF.

J is TRBJ1-5 and V is TRBV6-5, with TRBD1 matching 9 bases. Germline V gene sequence: CDR1 MNHEY, CDR2 SVGAGI. V shed 4 bases, J shed 7 bases, and the junction held 8 bases outside the gene matches. The CDR3 spans 15 residues. CDR3 region: CASSSTGTGNQPQHF. The DNA for the CDR3 is TGTGCCAGCAGTTCGACCGGGACAGGGAACCAGCCCCAGCATTTT.

This clonotype showed up just a few times. The V and J genes are TRBV3-1 and TRBJ1-6; tentatively, D is TRBD1 (5 bases). The CDR3 contains 15 residues. Looked up from germline, CDR1 is LGHDT and CDR2 is YNNKEL (reference sequence). Trimming removed 1 base at V and 9 bases at J, with 13 bases between. CDR3 residues: CASSQVSGGGSPLHF. The CDR3 DNA sequence: TGTGCCAGCAGCCAAGTGTCAGGTGGGGGTTCACCCCTCCACTTT.

V is TRBV9 and J is TRBJ2-5; D perhaps matches TRBD1 (7 bases). Per the germline V gene, CDR1 is SGDLS and CDR2 is YYNGEE. The germline V and J ends were trimmed by 0 bases and 9 bases, with 18 bases remaining between them. The CDR3 sequence is 15 residues long. CDR3 coding DNA: TGTGCCAGCAGCGTAGGCCCGCGGCAGGGGGGATCCCAGTACTTC. Its translation is CASSVGPRQGGSQYF.

This clonotype came up a few times. The rearrangement uses TRBV7-2 and TRBJ2-7; D tentatively fits TRBD1 or TRBD2 (5 bases each). Germline CDR1 SGHTA, CDR2 FQGNSA. Trimming shortened V by 2 bases and J by 6 bases, and 20 bases separated the two germline ends. There are 16 residues in the CDR3. CDR3 region: CASSLKSGTGRLEQYF. The CDR3 DNA is TGTGCCAGCAGCTTAAAGTCCGGGACGGGAAGGCTCGAGCAGTACTTC.

This clonotype was counted ten times or more. The CDR3 coding sequence is TGTGCCAGCAACTCCCGGGACAGGGTACACGAGCAGTACTTC. This translates into CASNSRDRVHEQYF. J is TRBJ2-7 and V is TRBV28, with TRBD1 identical over 9 bases. This CDR3 has 14 amino acids. Germline V CDR1 and CDR2: MDHEN, SYDVKM. V shed 7 bases, J shed 5 bases, and the junction held 9 bases outside the gene matches.

This clonotype showed up just a few times. The chain uses TRBV30 and TRBJ1-2; D is perhaps TRBD1 (5 bases). The CDR3 is 13 residues long. Deletions cut 0 bases from V and 3 bases from J, with 8 bases between. The germline gives CDR1 GTSNPN, CDR2 SVGIG (reference sequence). CDR3: CAWSVGVYYGYTF. The DNA for the CDR3 is TGTGCCTGGAGTGTAGGGGTTTACTATGGCTACACCTTC.

The chain links TRBV18 to TRBJ2-5, with no clear D. Germline V gene sequence: CDR1 KGHSH, CDR2 LQKENI. The V end lost 3 bases, the J end lost 3 bases, and 5 bases lay between the germline ends. The CDR3 contains 12 residues. The CDR3 region is CASSPLKETQYF. The CDR3, as DNA: TGTGCCAGCTCACCGCTAAAAGAGACCCAGTACTTC.

As concerns this clonotype: A much larger clone differs by one base, so this may be a read error. The V and J genes are TRBV9 and TRBJ2-1; D possibly uses TRBD1 or TRBD2 (5 bases each). The CDR3 length is 15 residues. V was cut by 3 bases and J by 4 bases, with 14 bases left in between. Per the germline V gene, CDR1 is SGDLS and CDR2 is YYNGEE. CDR3 amino acids: CASSAEGNPYNEQFF. Written as DNA, the CDR3 is TGTGCCAGCAGCGCAGAGGGGAACCCTTACAATGAGCAGTTCTTC.

The gene calls are TRBV2 and TRBJ1-4; 8 positions match TRBD1. The CDR3 consists of 11 residues. Losses at the gene ends were 6 bases for V and 11 bases for J; bases not matched to a gene: 2. Germline CDR1 reads SNHLY; CDR2 reads FYNNEI. The CDR3 sequence is CASRTGEKLFF. CDR3 bases: TGTGCCAGCAGGACAGGGGAGAAACTGTTTTTT.

The rearrangement links TRBV5-1 to TRBJ1-1, with 7 positions matching TRBD1. The CDR3 length is 15 residues. CDR1 and CDR2 (germline): SGHRS, YFSETQ. After removal of 2 bases from V and 6 bases from J, the junction contained 10 bases not matched to a gene. The CDR3 DNA reads as TGCGCCAGCAGCTTTAATCAGGGGGGTTACGCTGAAGCTTTCTTT. This translates into CASSFNQGGYAEAFF.

In its sample, this clonotype was seen many times. The chain has TRBV28 and TRBJ1-2; TRBD1 might be the D (6 bases). Trimming removed 9 bases at V and 4 bases at J, with 12 bases between. The CDR3 extends over 12 amino acids. From germline, CDR1 is MDHEN and CDR2 SYDVKM. CDR3 residues: CASYTGSYGYTF. CDR3 DNA: TGTGCCAGTTACACAGGGTCCTATGGCTACACCTTC.

There are a few counts of this clonotype. The genes are TRBV19 and TRBJ2-1, with 11 bases identical to TRBD2. The junction had 10 bases not matched to a gene; V was cut back by 5 bases and J by 7 bases. The CDR3 is made up of 16 amino acids. Germline-derived CDR1 and CDR2 are LNHDA and SQIVND (reference sequence). CDR3: CASSPWGTSGANEQFF. The CDR3 DNA reads TGTGCCAGTAGTCCGTGGGGGACTAGCGGTGCGAATGAGCAGTTCTTC.

Ten or more counts support this clonotype. The CDR3 sequence: CASSLERSPRYNEQFF. CDR3 DNA sequence: TGTGCCAGCAGCTTAGAGCGATCTCCCCGGTACAATGAGCAGTTCTTC. J is TRBJ2-1 and V is TRBV7-2; D call uncertain. Per germline, CDR1 SGHTA and CDR2 FQGNSA. The CDR3 totals 16 residues. V lost 1 base and J lost 4, with 14 bases in between.

This clonotype has just a few counts. The chain couples TRBV20-1 to TRBJ1-4; no reliable D call. Germline V gene data show CDR1 as DFQATT and CDR2 as SNEGSKA (reference sequence). Trimming cost V 5 bases and J 13 bases, with 20 bases left between them. The CDR3 loop spans 13 amino acids. CDR3 DNA: TGCAGTGCTGGAGGGCTCCAAGCAGTGGGACTGTTTTTT. Translating gives CSAGGLQAVGLFF.

The V and J genes are TRBV2 and TRBJ1-2, with TRBD1 matching 11 bases. There are 14 residues in the CDR3. V gave up 6 bases and J gave up 1 base; unmatched junction bases: 1. Germline V gives CDR1 SNHLY, CDR2 FYNNEI. CDR3 protein: CASRGQGVNYGYTF. The DNA for the CDR3 is TGTGCCAGCAGGGGACAGGGGGTTAACTATGGCTACACCTTC.

This clonotype was observed many times. The chain combines TRBV2 with TRBJ2-7; 12 bases are a match to TRBD2. There are 15 residues in the CDR3. Germline V CDR1 and CDR2: SNHLY, FYNNEI. V lost 6 bases, J lost 2 bases, and 5 bases stayed unmatched. In DNA form, the CDR3 reads TGTGCCAGCAGAGTCCTAGCGGGAGGGCCCTACGAGCAGTACTTC. It yields the protein CASRVLAGGPYEQYF.

This clonotype was seen only a few times. This chain connects TRBV10-3 to TRBJ2-1; the match to TRBD2 covers 7 bases. Per germline, CDR1 ENHRY and CDR2 SYGVKD. This CDR3 spans 16 amino acids. Trimming took 8 bases from V and 2 from J; bases not matched to a gene: 12. The CDR3 DNA reads TGTGCCATCGGGGACCCGACGAGCGGGGCCTACAATGAGCAGTTCTTC. Translation gives CAIGDPTSGAYNEQFF.

This clonotype was counted a few times. The chain joins TRBV11-3 to TRBJ1-1; D is ambiguous. V was clipped by 2 bases and J by 2 bases, with 3 bases between them. The V gene's germline CDR1 is SGHNT and CDR2 YENEEA. The CDR3 is 12 amino acids. CDR3 coding DNA: TGTGCCAGCAGCTTAACTAACACTGAAGCTTTCTTT. Its protein is CASSLTNTEAFF.

The J gene is TRBJ2-1, the V gene TRBV7-2; 8 positions agree with TRBD1. Germline V gives CDR1 SGHTA, CDR2 FQGNSA. Trimming at V came to 5 bases and at J to 9 bases, leaving 9 bases not matched to a gene. The CDR3 is 14 residues long. CDR3 sequence reads: CASSAGQGRAEQFF. CDR3 DNA sequence: TGTGCCAGCAGCGCTGGACAGGGTAGGGCTGAGCAGTTCTTC.

This chain links TRBV15 with TRBJ1-2; D is possibly TRBD1 (5 bases). The CDR3 runs to 13 residues. The V gene's germline CDR1 is LNHNV and CDR2 YYDKDF (reference sequence). V was cut by 1 base and J by 7 bases, with 10 bases left in between. The CDR3 DNA follows: TGTGCCACCAGCAGAGGACAGATACTTGGCTACACCTTC. Amino acids: CATSRGQILGYTF. The full variable domain, rest sourced from reference TRBV15 and TRBJ1-2, is DAMVIQNPRYQVTQFGKPVTLSCSQTLNHNVMYWYQQKSSQAPKLLFHYYDKDFNNEADTPDNFQSRRPNTSFCFLDIRSPGLGDTAMYLCATSRGQILGYTFGSGTRLTVV.

This clonotype was found many times. The chain uses TRBV5-6 and TRBJ2-3, with D tentatively TRBD2 (5 bases). The V and J ends lost 4 bases and 2 bases respectively, with 11 bases between them. The length of the CDR3 is 14 residues. CDR1 is SGHDT and CDR2 is YYEEEE in the germline V gene. This CDR3 is CASSGGGPTDTQYF. The CDR3 nucleotides read TGTGCCAGCAGCGGAGGAGGACCCACAGATACGCAGTATTTT.

This clonotype was observed a few times. The gene calls are TRBV30 and TRBJ1-1; D is unresolved. Per the germline V gene, CDR1 is GTSNPN and CDR2 is SVGIG (reference sequence). The V and J ends lost 5 bases and 4 bases respectively, with 20 bases between them. The CDR3 spans 15 residues. The CDR3 loop reads CAWGAPSGLITEAFF. CDR3 in DNA: TGTGCCTGGGGCGCCCCTAGCGGACTGATCACTGAAGCTTTCTTT. The whole variable domain, filled in from reference TRBV30 and TRBJ1-1, reads SQTIHQWPATLVQPVGSPLSLECTVEGTSNPNLYWYRQAAGRGLQLLFYSVGIGQISSEVPQNLSASRPQDRQFILSSKKLLLSDSGFYLCAWGAPSGLITEAFFGQGTRLTVV.

V and J are TRBV20-1 and TRBJ2-3; D unclear. The CDR3 consists of 13 residues. Trimming left V 1 base short and J 2 bases short, with 7 bases between. Germline values: CDR1 DFQATT, CDR2 SNEGSKA (reference sequence). The CDR3 reads CSARVPYTDTQYF. The DNA of the CDR3 is TGCAGTGCTAGAGTCCCCTACACAGATACGCAGTATTTT.

This clonotype has a count of ten or more. The chain couples TRBV12-3 or TRBV12-4 to TRBJ2-5; 8 nucleotides line up with TRBD2. V was pared by 6 bases and J by 3 bases, with 3 bases of the junction left unmatched. This CDR3 is 13 amino acids long. CDR3 region: CASRGLAKETQYF. CDR3 in DNA: TGTGCCAGCAGAGGACTAGCCAAAGAGACCCAGTACTTC.

In this sample, this clonotype turned up many times. V gene TRBV12-3 or TRBV12-4 combines with J gene TRBJ2-6; 12 bases line up with TRBD1. J gave up 0 bases and V 6 bases, and 6 bases lay outside the gene matches. The CDR3 has 18 amino acids. CDR3 loop: CASSPGTGGSSGANVLTF. The CDR3 DNA reads as TGTGCCAGCAGCCCCGGGACAGGGGGCTCCTCTGGGGCCAACGTCCTGACTTTC.

The genes are TRBV5-1 and TRBJ1-2; perhaps TRBD1 as D (6 bases). Germline V gene data show CDR1 as SGHRS and CDR2 as YFSETQ. Trimming cost V 4 bases and J 3 bases, with 13 bases left between them. The CDR3 has 14 amino acids. In DNA form, the CDR3 reads TGCGCCAGCAGCCGAGGACAGATGGACTATGGCTACACCTTC. Its protein product is CASSRGQMDYGYTF.

V usage is TRBV7-2 and J usage is TRBJ2-2; 10 bases line up with TRBD2. CDR1 and CDR2 (germline): SGHTA, FQGNSA. The CDR3 totals 16 residues. Unmatched junction bases numbered 10, after V lost 7 bases and J lost 5 bases. CDR3 sequence: CASTPAGGINTGELFF. The CDR3 DNA reads as TGTGCCAGCACCCCAGCGGGAGGGATTAATACCGGGGAGCTGTTTTTT.

This clonotype came up a few times. The chain recombines TRBV7-9 with TRBJ2-2; 9 bases match TRBD2. The ends lost 7 bases at V and 4 bases at J; junction bases unmatched: 10. CDR1 is SEHNR, CDR2 FQNEAQ, per germline (reference sequence). The CDR3 contains 16 residues. CDR3 residues: CASTRPAGGPTGELFF. DNA of the CDR3: TGTGCCAGCACCCGTCCTGCGGGGGGGCCCACCGGGGAGCTGTTTTTT.

This clonotype occurred a few times. This chain connects TRBV12-5 to TRBJ2-3; D is uncertain. V was shortened by 5 bases and J by 12 bases, with 18 bases between the two germline ends. The CDR3 totals 13 residues. Germline CDR1 reads LGHNT; CDR2 reads FRNRAP. Here the CDR3 reads CASGPLGSPTQYF. The CDR3 DNA sequence: TGTGCTAGTGGTCCCCTCGGATCCCCAACTCAGTATTTT.